Below are 4 T cell receptor beta chains sequenced from a single sample in a study of neurological immune-mediated disorders. Each CDR3 protein is one row after TCRdb ran MiXCR on the 5' RACE reads. The table has around 130,000 distinct CDR3 sequences, more than 2.5% seen once; the top ten hold 1% to 1.5%. Sequencing used PBMCs. The source is a woman in her thirties with multiple sclerosis.

This clonotype has at least ten counts. V and J are TRBV7-2 and TRBJ1-2, with 9 bases aligning to TRBD1. With V trimmed by 5 bases and J by 5 bases, 6 bases remained unmatched. Germline-derived CDR1 and CDR2 are SGHTA and FQGNSA. This CDR3 is built from 14 residues. The CDR3: CASSGGQGVYGYTF. The CDR3 DNA reads as TGTGCCAGCAGCGGGGGACAGGGAGTATATGGCTACACCTTC.

This clonotype was counted a few times. With a much larger clone just one base away, this may be a read error. The gene calls are TRBV5-1 and TRBJ2-3; D is undetermined. CDR3 length: 12 amino acids. In germline, CDR1 is SGHRS, CDR2 YFSETQ. The CDR3 DNA reads as TGCGACAGCAGCTTCAGCCCAGATACGCAGTATTTT. It translates to CDSSFSPDTQYF.

This clonotype was seen ten or more times. The chain has TRBV5-1 and TRBJ2-5; D might be TRBD1 or TRBD2, each matching 7 bases. Germline V lookup: CDR1 SGHRS, CDR2 YFSETQ. V gave up 4 bases and J gave up 4 bases, with 20 bases separating them. The CDR3 is made up of 16 amino acids. CDR3 bases: TGCGCCAGCAGCCCCGGAGGCAGGGGGGGAGGAGAGACCCAGTACTTC. Its translation: CASSPGGRGGGETQYF.

This clonotype was detected many times. This chain uses TRBV27 with TRBJ2-3; 9 bases map to TRBD1. The CDR3 runs 18 residues. Germline CDR1 and CDR2: MNHEY and SMNVEV (reference sequence). V lost 4 bases to trimming and J lost 5 bases; unmatched junction nucleotides: 16. The CDR3: CASSSLLLGQGIRDTQYF. The CDR3 nucleotides read TGTGCCAGCAGTTCCTTATTACTAGGACAGGGGATTAGAGATACGCAGTATTTT.